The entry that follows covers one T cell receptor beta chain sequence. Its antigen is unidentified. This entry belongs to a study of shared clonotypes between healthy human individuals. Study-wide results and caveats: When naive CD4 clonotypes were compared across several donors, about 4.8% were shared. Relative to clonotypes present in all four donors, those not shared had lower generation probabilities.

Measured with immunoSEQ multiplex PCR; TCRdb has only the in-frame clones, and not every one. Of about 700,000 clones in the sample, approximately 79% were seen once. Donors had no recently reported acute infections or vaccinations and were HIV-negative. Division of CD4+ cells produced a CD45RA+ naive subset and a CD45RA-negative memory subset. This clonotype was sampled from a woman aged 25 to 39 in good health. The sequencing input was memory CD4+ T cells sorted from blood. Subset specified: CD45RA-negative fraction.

The CDR3 DNA sequence: TGTGCCAGCAGATTTCAGACGACAGGGTTACACGAGCAGTACTTC. Translation: CASRFQTTGLHEQYF. The chain uses TRBV6-1 and TRBJ2-7; the match to TRBD1 covers 7 bases. V was clipped by 6 bases and J by 5 bases; unmatched bases: 13. Looked up from germline, CDR1 is MNHNS and CDR2 is SASEGT. The length of the CDR3 is 15 residues.